This T cell receptor beta chain is from a study of radiotherapy plus CTLA-4 blockade in lung cancer. Assay used: immunoSEQ multiplex PCR; TCRdb lists only in-frame clones, some missing. The table records about 62,000 clones, around 76% of them present only once. V was clipped by 2 bases and J by 2 bases, with 13 bases between them. Looked up from germline, CDR1 is SNHLY and CDR2 is FYNNEI. The CDR3 runs to 16 residues. With respect to this clone: The same CDR3 is also encoded by other DNA sequences in this sample.

This TCR was sampled from a human donor with non-small cell lung cancer who had a complete response to radiotherapy plus ipilimumab. The source was peripheral blood, collected from a patient treated with radiotherapy plus ipilimumab. The chain combines TRBV2 with TRBJ1-5; D uncertain. The CDR3: CASSEQRVIGNQPQHF. The CDR3 DNA follows: TGTGCCAGCAGTGAACAGAGGGTGATCGGCAATCAGCCCCAGCATTTT.